This T cell receptor beta chain was sequenced during a study of cytomegalovirus exposure and HLA in healthy donors (dated by TCRdb to about 2017). For context, the study as a whole: According to an earlier analysis of a few hundred of the donors, 150 million to 200 million T cells yielded roughly 100 million unique TCR beta sequences and around 280 Gb of sequence data. An early release covering about 600 HLA-typed donors comprised roughly 300 gigabases of sequencing data and roughly 86 million unique TCR sequences. Of the approximately 400 genotyped donors, more than 75% were placed in the genetic ancestry cluster associated with self-reported Caucasian donors. The study aimed to test whether signatures of past pathogen exposure could be identified by cataloging public T cell receptors. The study used immunosequencing to profile the T cell repertoires of 600 to 850 subjects and linked those repertoires to cytomegalovirus serostatus. Besides the first cohort of about 730 subjects, a separate validation cohort made up of over 95 different subjects was used. High-throughput TCR immunosequencing, statistical association of individual TCRs with disease status, and machine learning were combined to predict cytomegalovirus infection status. To study patterns of TCR occurrence, a later analysis re-analyzed previously published TCR beta repertoires from around 670 donors and added high-resolution HLA genotyping. Rather than using new phenotypic data, the later analysis identified candidate immune exposures from TCR beta sequences and from how often those sequences occurred across donors. In an earlier analysis of 587 of the donors, high-throughput TCR beta sequencing was used to judge whether each TCR beta V gene segment behaved as functional or pseudogenic. Donor age, sex, ethnicity and CMV serostatus were compiled alongside the repertoire data. In a later genetic analysis, genome-wide SNP genotypes for 398 of the 666 donors were used, and that subset was treated as a discovery cohort. Every repertoire in the discovery cohort had been generated on one and the same sequencing platform. HLA typing covered class I and class II loci at four-digit resolution. The number of donors typed differed by locus, with about 620-630 for A, B, C, DRB1 and DQB1, more than 500 for DQA1, approximately 570 for DPA1, and approximately 470 for DPB1. Several DR-DQ haplotypes were handled as single units for association and clustering because linkage in the cohort was strong. Across some 400 genotyped donors of the cohort, an average of about 250,000 unique TCR beta nucleotide sequences per donor were sequenced, and 15% to 20% of those sequences were non-productive.

The full study reports these points: Sequencing depth was assumed to be roughly uniform across donors in the presence/absence analyses, though that assumption may not hold. In an earlier analysis of approximately 590 of the donors, most TCR beta V segments were observed in productive rearrangements about 87% or about 30% of the time, broadly matching IMGT annotations. For the cohort, immune exposure information was limited to CMV serostatus. Correlated functional status among segregating V segments might be attributable to linkage disequilibrium, but an unknown experimental factor could not be ruled out. In both the original and validation cohorts, the classifier was reported to diagnose cytomegalovirus status with high specificity and sensitivity. A later analysis found that most CMV-associated TCR beta chains appeared HLA-restricted, with HLA associations seemingly driven largely by CMV exposure. Most TCR sequences were observed very rarely across donors, whereas some public TCRs were present in many individuals. Some IMGT-functional V segments, including TRBV6-2 and TRBV6-3, could not be distinguished by the 87-base-pair reads and were therefore excluded. A few of the identified cytomegalovirus-associated TCR beta chains were confirmed in vitro to be specific for cytomegalovirus antigens. In a later analysis, several top co-occurrence clusters were reported to appear linked to parvovirus B19, influenza, CMV and Epstein-Barr virus. The sequencing pipeline was judged likely to have produced a cluster of highly shared sequence variants as a technical artifact. The authors suggested that the approach could potentially be generalized to other disease states and immunological phenotypes. The study gave a list of about 170 TCR beta chains associated with cytomegalovirus. A later genetic analysis reported fewer N-insertions in productive TCRs among donors in an Asian-associated ancestry cluster than the approximately 700-donor mean. In a later analysis, some 18,000 TCR beta sequences were associated with specific HLA alleles at a false discovery rate of 0.05. Compared with equally common non-associated chains, HLA-associated TCR beta chains in a later analysis were more clonally expanded and had lower generation probabilities. Because HLA typing was unavailable for some donors at each locus, only the typed subset was used in association tests. In this cohort, only TCR beta chains were sequenced, and detectable features were limited by the absence of alpha or paired-chain data. When HLA alleles, especially DR and DQ, strongly co-occurred, TCR associations were difficult to assign to individual alleles. A further reported finding was that TCR beta sequences accurately predicted the HLA-A and HLA-B alleles for most subjects in the first cohort. A later genetic analysis associated a missense DCLRE1C variant with V-gene and J-gene trimming of TCR beta chains, and an independent cohort replicated the association. According to a later analysis, TCR association rates differed among HLA loci, with DRB1 alleles showing the most associated TCRs and HLA-C alleles showing the fewest. Because counts were too low, about 18 rarely observed V segments, including chromosome 9 orphons, were excluded from the earlier analysis of fewer than 650 of the donors.

This clone was counted between two and nine times. Its antigen is still unknown. No much larger clonotype is one base removed from it; base qualities were not supplied. The CDR3 spans 15 residues, from the cysteine through the phenylalanine. Left in the record is the CDR3 DNA by itself, 45 bases read in frame from the first base. As encoded in the germline V gene, CDR1 is SGHTA while CDR2 is FQGNSA. Trimming costs V 0 bases and J 3 bases, and their ends lie 11 bases apart. Libraries came from the immunoSEQ multiplex PCR assay. The multiplex PCR relied on a mix of 60 forward primers for TCR Vbeta segments and 13 reverse primers for TCR Jbeta segments. Amplification of the CDR3 region of rearranged TCR beta genes was performed with a multiplex PCR assay on genomic DNA. Amplified TCR beta libraries were sequenced as 87-base-pair reads on the Illumina HiSeq System. The authors processed their data as follows. Across the roughly 640 repertoires, a later analysis counted 60 million to 90 million unique TCR beta chains, 9.5 million to 12 million of which were shared by at least two donors. Raw reads were error-corrected and collapsed into unique sequences with a nearest-neighbor algorithm that merged closely related sequences to remove PCR and sequencing errors. Alignment of CDR3 sequences to IMGT reference sequences was used to assign V, D and J gene segments. Each retained sequence needed at least a six-nucleotide match to both a V gene segment and a J gene segment. Rearrangements were classified as productive when the CDR3 lacked stop codons and remained in frame with V and J, and all other rearrangements were classified as non-productive. CDR3 was defined by IMGT convention, running from the second conserved V-encoded cysteine to the conserved J-encoded phenylalanine. The earlier analysis of 587 of the donors excluded sequences that lacked an unambiguous match to a single V gene segment. An earlier analysis of a few hundred of the donors called V segments functional above 56.7% productive rearrangements and segregating when the between-donor standard deviation exceeded 5%. To diagnose cytomegalovirus status from the catalog of TCR beta chain sequences, a statistical classification framework was built. In a later analysis, V and J genes were assigned by comparing TCR nucleotide sequences against IMGT/GENE-DB human TR gene sequences. Using the TCRdist pipeline, a later analysis assigned CDR3 sequences along with most-parsimonious VDJ recombination scenarios. In a later analysis, each TCR beta chain was defined by its CDR3 amino acid sequence together with its V-gene family, and reads lacking a unique V-gene family were excluded. To address suspected cross-contamination and a sequencing artifact, a later analysis removed some 620 highly shared, low-generation-probability nucleotide sequences. For each public chain, a later analysis derived a clonal expansion index from normalized ranks of inferred template counts within each repertoire. In a later analysis, generation probabilities were computed with a VDJ recombination model fitted to out-of-frame rearrangements, and the resulting probabilities were checked against IGoR. A later analysis scored TCR-TCR, TCR-HLA and TCR-CMV co-occurrence with hypergeometric tests, applying a repertoire-size bias correction to TCR pairs. A later analysis estimated false discovery rates by permuting HLA or CMV assignments 20 times. In a later analysis, co-occurring TCRs were grouped using DBSCAN, with TCRdist sequence similarity added in when clustering inside HLA-allele-positive subsets. Repertoires with fewer than 30,000 or more than 120,000 public chains, plus five repertoires with anomalous nucleotide sharing, were excluded from co-occurrence clustering. TCRdb took over this immuneACCESS table, retaining in-frame rearrangements with V and J assigned. Such tables are incomplete; in checked studies, under half of the missing clones stem from an unresolved V gene, and the remainder is unexplained. From that table come the V and J calls and clone size; the DNA was used to work out D and trimming. Recorded for this sample are around 140,000 clones; roughly three fifths of them occurred a single time. 2% to 2.5% of the sample lies in the top ten.

In total, roughly 710 healthy bone marrow donors made up the cohort. Cohort members were all nominally healthy when sampled, although unrecorded immune exposures were likely present. The donor was CMV seronegative and belonged to the group of over 350 seronegative cohort members. A peripheral blood sample was provided by each donor, and peripheral blood mononuclear cells were used for TCR beta sequencing. The Qiagen DNeasy Blood Extraction Kit was used to extract genomic DNA from the blood cell samples. The clonotype was recovered from a woman aged 40 to 55 in good health and CMV-seronegative. This chain is built from TRBV7-2 and TRBJ1-1, with the D gene not clear enough to name. Material for sequencing was PBMCs. The CDR3 corresponds to CASSLAGSSYTEAFF. The DNA sequence reads TGTGCCAGCAGCTTAGCGGGCAGCTCCTACACTGAAGCTTTCTTT. With all but the CDR3 taken from the reference TRBV7-2 and TRBJ1-1 genes, the full variable domain is: GAGVSQSPSNKVTEKGKDVELRCDPISGHTALYWYRQSLGQGLEFLIYFQGNSAPDKSGLPSDRFSAERTGGSVSTLTIQRTQQEDSAVYLCASSLAGSSYTEAFFGQGTRLTVV.